These T cell receptor beta chains were read from a single sample in a study of neoadjuvant anti-PD-1 for oral cavity cancer. Method: immunoSEQ multiplex PCR; TCRdb's copy keeps in-frame clones and lacks some. The sample lists about 68,000 clones; 70% to 90% were seen once. The material sequenced was PBMCs, taken after nivolumab (anti-PD-1) treatment. These receptors all stem from a person between 40 and 80 years old with oral cavity squamous cell carcinoma. The CDR3 runs from the conserved cysteine through the conserved F or W. D genes are given only for firm matches. Size tells how often a clone was seen (once, few, many) or the class of an expanded clone, and some rows leave it out.

cdr3_length j_call clone_size v_call d_call cdr3_nt cdr3_aa
15 TRBJ1-5 once TRBV28 - TGTGCCAGCACTCCAGGCCAGGGGAGTAATCAGCCCCAGCATTTT CASTPGQGSNQPQHF
17 TRBJ1-5 - TRBV5-5 - TGTGCCAGCAGCGCCGGGACACCTAGTCGTAAAGGTAAGCCCCAGCATTTT CASSAGTPSRKGKPQHF
12 TRBJ2-5 - TRBV29-1 - TGCAGCGTTGAAATGTACCAAGAGACCCAGTACTTC CSVEMYQETQYF
12 TRBJ1-3 - TRBV29-1 - TGCAGCGTTGACTCCCCGGGAAACACCATATATTTT CSVDSPGNTIYF
14 TRBJ2-2 few TRBV9 - TGTGCCAGCAGCGTAGGTGGCGGGACCGGGGAGCTGTTTTTT CASSVGGGTGELFF
14 TRBJ2-7 - TRBV7-9 - TGTGCCAGCAGCTCCCGGGACTGGTCCTACGAGCAGTACTTC CASSSRDWSYEQYF
15 TRBJ1-1 - TRBV4-1 - TGCGCCAGCAGCCAAGATAGGGGGACAAGGGTTGAAGCTTTCTTT CASSQDRGTRVEAFF
14 TRBJ2-1 - TRBV5-1 TRBD1 TGCGCCAGCAGCCACGGGACAGCGAGTGATGAGCAGTTCTTC CASSHGTASDEQFF
17 TRBJ2-5 - TRBV11-1 TRBD1 TGTGCCAGCAGCCCGCAACCGGGACAGGGAGGGAAAGAGACCCAGTACTTC CASSPQPGQGGKETQYF
19 TRBJ1-3 - TRBV15 - TGTGCCACCAGCAGAGATCCCCTTGGACAGATTATCTCTGGAAACACCATATATTTT CATSRDPLGQIISGNTIYF
13 TRBJ2-5 - TRBV7-2 - TGTGCCAGCAGCCCTGACGTGGTTGGGACCCAGTACTTC CASSPDVVGTQYF
13 TRBJ1-1 - TRBV2 - TGTGCCAGCGGGGGCCTAGAAAGCACTGAAGCTTTCTTT CASGGLESTEAFF
12 TRBJ2-5 - TRBV19 - TGTGCCAGTAGCCAGAGTGGAGAGACCCAGTACTTC CASSQSGETQYF
13 TRBJ2-7 medium-sized TRBV5-1 TRBD2 TGCGCCAGCAGCGCTAGCGGAGCCCACGAGCAGTACTTC CASSASGAHEQYF
14 TRBJ2-3 - TRBV27 TRBD1 TGTGCCAGCAGTTTCGCCGACAGGGGGGATACGCAGTATTTT CASSFADRGDTQYF
14 TRBJ2-2 - TRBV11-2 - TGTGCCAGCAGCTTAGAGAGGGGCGCCGGGGAGCTGTTTTTT CASSLERGAGELFF
15 TRBJ2-5 few TRBV15 - TGTGCCACCAGCAGAGATGGGTCCAGCGGCGAGACCCAGTACTTC CATSRDGSSGETQYF
12 TRBJ2-3 - TRBV29-1 - TGCAGCGTTGTACCCACTTCAGATACGCAGTATTTT CSVVPTSDTQYF
14 TRBJ2-2 - TRBV2 - TGTGCCAGCAGCGTTGAACAGGGAACCGGGGAGCTGTTTTTT CASSVEQGTGELFF
13 TRBJ2-7 - TRBV6-6 - TGTGCCAGCCGTGGGACGTACTGGGACGAGCAGTACTTC CASRGTYWDEQYF
14 TRBJ2-5 - TRBV6-5 - TGTGCCAGCAGTGGGACTTCAGCGGGAGAGACCCAGTACTTC CASSGTSAGETQYF
15 TRBJ1-4 once TRBV7-9 TRBD1 TGTGCCAGCAGCTTGACAGGGCTCCCTAATGAAAAACTGTTTTTT CASSLTGLPNEKLFF
12 TRBJ2-7 - TRBV6-1 TRBD1 TGTGCCAGCACGGACAGGGCCTACGAGCAGTACTTC CASTDRAYEQYF
16 TRBJ2-7 - TRBV5-1 TRBD1 TGCGCCAGCAGCCTGAGTGGTGGGACAGACTTCTACGAGCAGTACTTC CASSLSGGTDFYEQYF
15 TRBJ2-1 few TRBV5-1 TRBD1 TGCGCCAGCAGCTCCGGACAGGCCTCCCTCAATGAGCAGTTCTTC CASSSGQASLNEQFF
14 TRBJ2-3 - TRBV5-1 - TGCGCCAGCAGCTCCCAAGGGGGCACAGATACGCAGTATTTT CASSSQGGTDTQYF
14 TRBJ1-1 - TRBV19 - TGTGCCAGTGCAAATGGGGTCTATAACACTGAAGCTTTCTTT CASANGVYNTEAFF
14 TRBJ1-1 - TRBV6-1 - TGTGCCAGCAGTTTACTGGACGCGAACACTGAAGCTTTCTTT CASSLLDANTEAFF
19 TRBJ2-7 - TRBV14 TRBD2 TGTGCCAGCAGCCAAGATCGCGGGACTAGCGGGAGGGCCATCCACGAGCAGTACTTC CASSQDRGTSGRAIHEQYF
14 TRBJ1-1 - TRBV6-6 - TGTGCCAGCAGGACACAAACAGGGAACACTGAAGCTTTCTTT CASRTQTGNTEAFF
14 TRBJ1-5 many TRBV5-1 - TGCGCCAGCAGCTTGGAGCAGGGTGGTCAGCCCCAGCATTTT CASSLEQGGQPQHF
11 TRBJ1-1 - TRBV10-3 - TGTGCCATCAGGGCTCGGGAAGAAGCTTTCTTT CAIRAREEAFF
22 TRBJ2-2 - TRBV28 TRBD2 TGTGCCAGCAGTTCCGCAGGGGCGACTAGCGGGTCTGAACACCGGGGAGCCGGGGAGCTGTTTTTT CASSSAGATSGSEHRGAGELFF
13 TRBJ2-7 - TRBV7-6 - TGTGCCAGCAGTCAGGGGCTAGGCTACGAGCAGTACTTC CASSQGLGYEQYF
16 TRBJ2-1 - TRBV6-5 - TGTGCCAGCAGTTACGGGACCAGGGGAGGGCACAATGAGCAGTTCTTC CASSYGTRGGHNEQFF
16 TRBJ2-7 - TRBV28 TRBD1 TGTGCCAGCAGTTTAAACTGGGACAGGGGGATGCACGAGCAGTACTTC CASSLNWDRGMHEQYF
10 TRBJ1-1 - TRBV29-1 - TGCAGCGTTTTAGGGAATTCGGCTTTCTTT CSVLGNSAFF
15 TRBJ2-2 - TRBV7-8 TRBD2 TGTGCCAGCAGCCGACTAGCGGGAGTCATCGGGGAGCTGTTTTTT CASSRLAGVIGELFF
13 TRBJ2-1 - TRBV19 TRBD2 TGTGCCAGTTCCGGGACTATGTACAATGAGCAGTTCTTC CASSGTMYNEQFF
15 TRBJ2-5 - TRBV7-2 TRBD2 TGTGCCAGCAGTACAGGAGGGAGGGCCCAAGAGACCCAGTACTTC CASSTGGRAQETQYF
12 TRBJ2-7 - TRBV29-1 - TGCAGCGTTGACTTCATCGGACAGAGACAGTACTTC CSVDFIGQRQYF
15 TRBJ1-2 - TRBV30 TRBD1 TGTGCCTGGGGCCTTTCTTCCGGGACAGCTCAGGGCTACACCTTC CAWGLSSGTAQGYTF
15 TRBJ2-5 - TRBV10-3 - TGTGCCATCAGTGAGTCGGGAGCGTCATTGGAGACCCAGTACTTC CAISESGASLETQYF
15 TRBJ2-3 once TRBV5-1 TRBD1 TGCGCCAGCAGATACAGGGGGCAGATCTCAGATACGCAGTATTTT CASRYRGQISDTQYF
15 TRBJ1-1 - TRBV5-6 - TGTGCCAGCAGCTTGGCCGCGCCAGGCCCCACTGAAGCTTTCTTT CASSLAAPGPTEAFF
12 TRBJ1-2 - TRBV6-5 TRBD1 TGTGCCAGCAGCGAAACAGGGGATGGCTACACCTTC CASSETGDGYTF
18 TRBJ2-3 - TRBV6-1 TRBD2 TGTGCCAGCAGTGCCTACACCGGGGGGGGAGGGCCCACAGATACGCAGTATTTT CASSAYTGGGGPTDTQYF
14 TRBJ1-1 once TRBV7-9 - TGTGCCAGCAGATTGGAAGAGGTCAACACTGAAGCTTTCTTT CASRLEEVNTEAFF
14 TRBJ2-1 - TRBV6-5 TRBD2 TGTGCCAGCAGTTACTCGACTAGCCCAAATGAGCAGTTCTTC CASSYSTSPNEQFF
13 TRBJ2-1 - TRBV30 - TGTGCCTGGAGTGTCCTAGCGCCGAATGAGCAGTTCTTC CAWSVLAPNEQFF